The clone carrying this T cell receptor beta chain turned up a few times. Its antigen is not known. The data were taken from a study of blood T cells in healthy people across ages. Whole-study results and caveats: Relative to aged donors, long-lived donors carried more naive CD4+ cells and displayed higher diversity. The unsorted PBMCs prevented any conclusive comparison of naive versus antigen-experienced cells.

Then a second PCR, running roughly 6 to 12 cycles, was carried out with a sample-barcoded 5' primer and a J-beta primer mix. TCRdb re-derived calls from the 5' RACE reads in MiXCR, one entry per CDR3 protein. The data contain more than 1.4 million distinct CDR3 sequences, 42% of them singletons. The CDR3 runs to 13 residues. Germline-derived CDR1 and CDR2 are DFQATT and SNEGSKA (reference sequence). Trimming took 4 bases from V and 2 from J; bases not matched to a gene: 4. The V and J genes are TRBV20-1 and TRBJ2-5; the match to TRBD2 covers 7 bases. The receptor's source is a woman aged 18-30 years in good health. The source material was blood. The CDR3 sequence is CSAKRTSQETQYF. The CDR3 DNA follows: TGCAGTGCTAAAAGGACTAGTCAAGAGACCCAGTACTTC.